The 19 T cell receptor beta chains in this list originate from one sample, sequenced in a study of immune evolution from preneoplasia to lung adenocarcinoma. Produced via immunoSEQ multiplex PCR; TCRdb's table is partial and in-frame only. Here the sample spans 20,000 to 30,000 clones, about two thirds being singletons. Sequencing input: FFPE invasive lung adenocarcinoma tissue. The source is a person aged 55-75 years with invasive lung adenocarcinoma. Some clones in this sample may be carry-over from other donors' samples.

The CDR3 spells CASSEKGVDSTDTQYF. The DNA of the CDR3 is TGTGCCAGCAGTGAAAAGGGCGTAGACAGCACAGATACGCAGTATTTT. The V and J genes are TRBV25-1 and TRBJ2-3; D call uncertain. V lost 2 bases and J 0 bases, leaving 12 bases between the germline ends. Germline CDR1 and CDR2: MGHDK and SYGVNS. This CDR3 comprises 16 residues.

The rearrangement links TRBV11-3 to TRBJ2-1, with no clear D. V was pared by 4 bases and J by 2 bases, with 15 bases between. In germline, CDR1 is SGHNT, CDR2 YENEEA. This CDR3 has 16 amino acids. The CDR3 nucleotides are TGTGCCAGCAGCTCCAATCGCGGCGGCACCTACAATGAGCAGTTCTTC. Its translation is CASSSNRGGTYNEQFF.

The V call is TRBV11-2, the J call TRBJ1-3; D gene unclear. V lost 2 bases and J 2 bases, leaving 7 bases between the germline ends. Looked up from germline, CDR1 is SGHAT and CDR2 is FQNNGV. The CDR3 has 14 residues. CDR3 amino acids: CASSLNLAGNTIYF. The DNA of the CDR3 is TGTGCCAGCAGCTTAAATTTAGCTGGAAACACCATATATTTT.

The chain joins TRBV9 to TRBJ2-7; D may be TRBD1 or TRBD2 (6 bases each). The CDR3 runs to 15 residues. Trimming cost V 3 bases and J 1 base, with 14 bases left between them. Germline V gene lookup returns CDR1 SGDLS and CDR2 YYNGEE. This chain's CDR3 is CASSEGDSMSYEQYF. The CDR3 DNA sequence: TGTGCCAGCAGCGAGGGGGACTCGATGTCCTACGAGCAGTACTTC.

Only a few counts were recorded for this clone. The rearrangement links TRBV7-9 to TRBJ1-2; D is perhaps TRBD1 (5 bases). Trimming pared 6 bases from V and 2 bases from J, leaving 19 bases between. The germline V gene encodes CDR1 SEHNR and CDR2 FQNEAQ (reference sequence). This CDR3 spans 16 amino acids. The CDR3 sequence: CASSFKTGTVNYGYTF. The CDR3 DNA is TGTGCCAGCAGTTTCAAGACCGGGACGGTGAACTATGGCTACACCTTC.

This clone has a handful of counts. At one end the junction does not follow the germline gene, possibly because of a read error. This sequence joins TRBV2 and TRBJ2-1, with unresolved D. The CDR3 extends over 11 amino acids. CDR1 is SNHLY and CDR2 is FYNNEI in the germline V gene. This chain's CDR3 is CASSLTAELFF. DNA of the CDR3: TGTGCCAGCAGTCTGACGGCGGAGCTGTTCTTC.

This clone turned up a few times. The chain carries TRBV18 and TRBJ1-1, with a weak D call TRBD1 (5 bases). Germline V gives CDR1 KGHSH, CDR2 LQKENI. The CDR3 covers 13 residues. V was clipped by 6 bases and J by 7 bases, with 15 bases between them. The CDR3 is CASSPLRDGEAFF. CDR3 nucleotides: TGTGCCAGCTCCCCCCTGCGGGACGGTGAAGCTTTCTTT.

This chain uses TRBV28 with TRBJ2-6; D is unresolved. The germline V and J ends were trimmed by 4 bases and 0 bases, with 13 bases remaining between them. The CDR3 spans 17 residues. Germline CDR1 MDHEN, CDR2 SYDVKM. CDR3 protein: CASSSLGLSSGANVLTF. CDR3 nucleotide sequence: TGTGCCAGCAGTTCCCTGGGTCTTTCCTCTGGGGCCAACGTCCTGACTTTC.

The chain links TRBV2 to TRBJ2-1, with D possibly TRBD1 on 6 matching bases. The V end lost 5 bases, the J end lost 6 bases, and 14 bases lay between the germline ends. The CDR3 extends over 14 amino acids. Germline V gene lookup returns CDR1 SNHLY and CDR2 FYNNEI. CDR3 protein: CASSRARGSNEQFF. Here the CDR3 DNA reads TGTGCCAGCAGTAGGGCTAGGGGGAGCAATGAGCAGTTCTTC.

The chain employs TRBV7-2 and TRBJ1-5, with a possible D match to TRBD1 (6 bases). CDR3 size: 14 residues. The germline V gene encodes CDR1 SGHTA and CDR2 FQGNSA. The germline V and J ends were trimmed by 0 bases and 9 bases, with 12 bases remaining between them. In nucleotides, the CDR3 is TGTGCCAGCAGCTTAGCTGAGGGGGATCTGCCCCAGCATTTT. Encoded protein: CASSLAEGDLPQHF.

The chain is built from TRBV5-1 and TRBJ2-1; 7 positions agree with TRBD1. J lost 1 base, V lost 4 bases, and 5 bases had no gene match. The germline CDR1 and CDR2 sequences are SGHRS and YFSETQ. The CDR3 length is 15 residues. The CDR3 reads CASSRQGYSYNEQFF. CDR3 nucleotides: TGCGCCAGCAGCCGACAGGGTTATTCCTACAATGAGCAGTTCTTC. The full variable domain, with the rest looked up from reference TRBV5-1 and TRBJ2-1, is KAGVTQTPRYLIKTRGQQVTLSCSPISGHRSVSWYQQTPGQGLQFLFEYFSETQRNKGNFPGRFSGRQFSNSRSEMNVSTLELGDSALYLCASSRQGYSYNEQFFGPGTRLTVL.

The rearrangement links TRBV29-1 to TRBJ1-1, with D unresolved. The CDR3 has 13 residues. Trimming cost V 6 bases and J 3 bases, with 14 bases left between them. The germline V gene encodes CDR1 SQVTM and CDR2 ANQGSEA. The CDR3, as DNA: TGCAGCGTGAGGCGGAATGCGGACACTGAAGCTTTCTTT. The encoded protein is CSVRRNADTEAFF. The full variable domain, rest sourced from reference TRBV29-1 and TRBJ1-1, is SAVISQKPSRDICQRGTSLTIQCQVDSQVTMMFWYRQQPGQSLTLIATANQGSEATYESGFVIDKFPISRPNLTFSTLTVSNMSPEDSSIYLCSVRRNADTEAFFGQGTRLTVV.

This sequence joins TRBV9 and TRBJ2-1, with D perhaps TRBD1 (5 bases). CDR3 length: 14 residues. Trimming removed 0 bases from V and 9 bases from J, with 13 bases in between. Germline V gives CDR1 SGDLS, CDR2 YYNGEE. This chain's CDR3 is CASSVGPGSTEQFF. Written as DNA, the CDR3 is TGTGCCAGCAGCGTAGGCCCAGGGTCGACTGAGCAGTTCTTC.

As regards this clone: Germline and junction disagree at one end, which may indicate a read error. The gene calls are TRBV2 and TRBJ2-5; TRBD1 agrees at 7 bases. CDR3 length: 13 residues. The germline gives CDR1 SNHLY, CDR2 FYNNEI. The CDR3 DNA is TGTGCCAGCAGGGGGGACAGCCAAGCGACCCAGTACTTC. As protein: CASRGDSQATQYF.

The chain couples TRBV6-6 to TRBJ1-5; D unclear. The CDR3 extends over 14 amino acids. Trimming took off 4 bases at V and 6 bases at J, with 13 bases between the two ends. Per germline, CDR1 MNHNY and CDR2 SVGAGI (reference sequence). CDR3 in DNA: TGTGCCAGCAGTTTAGAATGGCGGGGTCAGCCCCAGCATTTT. It codes for CASSLEWRGQPQHF.

This clone was counted between two and nine times. The chain uses TRBV7-2 and TRBJ2-7, with TRBD1 matching 9 bases. V was clipped by 3 bases and J by 5 bases; unmatched bases: 8. The CDR3 extends over 15 amino acids. Germline assignment: CDR1 SGHTA and CDR2 FQGNSA. The CDR3 coding sequence is TGTGCCAGCAGCTTGAAGGGACAGGGAGGCCACGAGCAGTACTTC. Translation: CASSLKGQGGHEQYF.

The genes are TRBV10-1 and TRBJ2-1; D might be TRBD1 or TRBD2, each matching 5 bases. The germline V gene has CDR1 WNHNN and CDR2 SYGVQD (reference sequence). The CDR3 runs 14 residues. The ends were cut back, 6 bases at V and 6 bases at J, with 15 bases in the middle. CDR3 sequence (DNA): TGCGCCAGCAGCCGGGACCCGTCTCGCAATGAGCAGTTCTTC. Protein product: CASSRDPSRNEQFF.

This chain connects TRBV19 to TRBJ2-1; 8 positions match TRBD2. This CDR3 region has 14 residues. The trim removed 7 bases at V and 7 bases at J, leaving 9 bases unmatched. Germline V gene data show CDR1 as LNHDA and CDR2 as SQIVND (reference sequence). The DNA for the CDR3 is TGTGCCAGTACCGGGACTAGTAGGGTAAATGAGCAGTTCTTC. It encodes CASTGTSRVNEQFF.

The J gene is TRBJ2-5, the V gene TRBV7-9, with D hard to call. Germline V gene lookup returns CDR1 SEHNR and CDR2 FQNEAQ (reference sequence). The V end lost 5 bases, the J end lost 1 base, and 8 bases lay between the germline ends. The CDR3 has 13 amino acids. In nucleotides, the CDR3 is TGTGCCAGCAGCGGTTTGGCCCAAGAGACCCAGTACTTC. The encoded protein is CASSGLAQETQYF.